The TCR beta chain under discussion was sequenced for a study of resident and recirculating memory T cells in vitiligo. Sequenced by immunoSEQ multiplex PCR; TCRdb stores in-frame clones only, minus some. The table has fewer than 85,000 clones, just over 90% seen once. V lost 0 bases to trimming and J lost 2 bases, with 8 bases between them. The CDR3 spans 15 residues. Germline V gene sequence: CDR1 SGHVS, CDR2 FNYEAQ. This chain joins TRBV7-6 and TRBJ2-1; weak D call: TRBD2 (5 bases). The receptor's source is a male donor with vitiligo. The specimen sequenced was blood. CDR3: CASSLADFAYNEQFF. The CDR3 coding sequence is TGTGCCAGCAGCTTAGCGGACTTTGCCTACAATGAGCAGTTCTTC.